This TCR beta chain was profiled in a study of tumor-infiltrating lymphocytes in primary liver carcinoma. The wider study: The patient group consisted of men and women aged 30 to 69 years.

This clonotype was observed a single time. TCR beta cDNA came from roughly 450 ng total RNA, primed with a constant-region primer. Libraries covering TCR beta were generated through three nested multiplex PCR rounds (using a slightly modified ARM-PCR). The opening two PCR rounds, around 10 cycles each, paired TRBV1-TRBV30 forward primers with a C-beta reverse primer. TCRdb fed the multiplex PCR reads into MiXCR, producing one record per CDR3 protein. This sample has roughly 40,000 distinct CDR3 sequences, with about 75% found just once. Co-extracting RNA and DNA was done with roughly 18-32 mg of unsorted bulk tissue as input. Patients in the cohort were treatment-naive and living with chronic HBV infection. This CDR3 region has 17 residues. Germline-derived CDR1 and CDR2 are MNHNY and SVGAGI (reference sequence). The V end lost 5 bases, the J end lost 3 bases, and 22 bases lay between the germline ends.

This TCR came from a woman aged 25 to 39 with primary liver carcinoma and hepatitis B virus infection. The sequencing input was tumor-adjacent normal liver tissue. The chain is built from TRBV6-6 and TRBJ1-2; D gene ambiguous. The CDR3 reads CASSTDAAQIVYYGYTF. In DNA form, the CDR3 reads TGTGCCAGCAGTACCGATGCGGCGCAGATCGTATACTATGGCTACACCTTC.